Listed here is a single T cell receptor (beta chain). Other nucleotide sequences from this sample produce the same CDR3. Using immunoSEQ multiplex PCR, the repertoire was profiled, and TCRdb retains in-frame clones only, with some absent. The data contain roughly 160,000 clones, roughly 87% of them singletons. The sample belongs to a study of blood T cell repertoires in COVID-19. The CDR3 totals 13 residues. Between the trimmed V and J ends, which lost 3 bases and 0 bases, there was a span of 7 bases. Germline lookup yields CDR1 GTSNPN and CDR2 SVGIG (reference sequence). The sequence was collected from a woman aged 50 to 60 who had recovered from COVID-19. The sample comprised PBMCs or T cells enriched from blood (not recorded which). V and J are TRBV30 and TRBJ2-3; D uncertain. CDR3 nucleotides: TGTGCCTGGAGCGGAGCCAGCACAGATACGCAGTATTTT. It is translated as CAWSGASTDTQYF.